Below, 30 T cell receptor beta chains from the same sample are listed, as sequenced in a study of blood T cell repertoires in COVID-19. Repertoires were generated with immunoSEQ multiplex PCR, while TCRdb's copy carries only in-frame clones and drops some. Of under 130,000 clones listed, about 88% are singletons. The sequenced sample consisted of peripheral blood. These receptors were collected from a human donor in a cohort sampled during active COVID-19.

The chain has TRBV14 and TRBJ2-7; unclear D gene. V was cut by 0 bases and J by 7 bases, with 13 bases left in between. This CDR3 is built from 14 residues. Germline V gene sequence: CDR1 SGHDN, CDR2 FVKESK. The CDR3 region has the DNA TGTGCCAGCAGCCAAGATGAGGATCTCGGAGAGCAGTACTTC. As protein: CASSQDEDLGEQYF. Drawing the rest from reference TRBV14 and TRBJ2-7, the complete variable domain is EAGVTQFPSHSVIEKGQTVTLRCDPISGHDNLYWYRRVMGKEIKFLLHFVKESKQDESGMPNNRFLAERTGGTYSTLKVQPAELEDSGVYFCASSQDEDLGEQYFGPGTRLTVT.

This chain joins TRBV5-1 and TRBJ1-1; 7 bases align to TRBD1. CDR3 length: 12 amino acids. V shed 5 bases, J shed 8 bases, and the junction held 6 bases outside the gene matches. Germline V lookup: CDR1 SGHRS, CDR2 YFSETQ. CDR3 protein: CASRAGQAEAFF. The CDR3 region has the DNA TGCGCCAGCAGGGCCGGACAGGCCGAAGCTTTCTTT.

The V and J genes are TRBV7-2 and TRBJ1-5; D remains ambiguous. Trimming removed 1 base at V and 0 bases at J, with 10 bases between. The germline V gene has CDR1 SGHTA and CDR2 FQGNSA. The CDR3 runs to 16 residues. CDR3 bases: TGTGCCAGCAGCTTAGGGTCGGGTTATAGCAATCAGCCCCAGCATTTT. It is translated as CASSLGSGYSNQPQHF.

The V gene is TRBV10-3, the J gene TRBJ2-3, with 8 bases lining up with TRBD2. The CDR3 sequence is 14 residues long. V shed 10 bases and J 1 base; nucleotides not matched to a gene: 7. The germline V gene has CDR1 ENHRY and CDR2 SYGVKD. CDR3 nucleotide sequence: TGTGCCACCCAGTCTAGCGGGCGCACAGATACGCAGTATTTT. It translates to CATQSSGRTDTQYF.

J is TRBJ2-1 and V is TRBV6-5; 9 nucleotides line up with TRBD2. This CDR3 is built from 15 residues. The V and J ends lost 5 bases and 0 bases, in that order; junction bases with no gene match: 2. Germline loops: CDR1 MNHEY, CDR2 SVGAGI. CDR3 residues: CASSPREGSYNEQFF. CDR3 coding DNA: TGTGCCAGCAGTCCGCGGGAGGGCTCCTACAATGAGCAGTTCTTC.

The CDR3 coding sequence is TGTGCCAGCAGCCGAGGACTAGCGGGGGGGCTCCGGGAGACCCAGTACTTC. Translation gives CASSRGLAGGLRETQYF. The chain links TRBV7-8 to TRBJ2-5; 15 bases are a match to TRBD2. The CDR3 is 17 amino acids. V shed 5 bases, J shed 5 bases, and the junction held 9 bases outside the gene matches. The germline V gene has CDR1 SGHVS and CDR2 FQNEAQ.

J is TRBJ1-4 and V is TRBV19, with 7 bases that match TRBD1. The CDR3 is 15 residues long. Germline V gene sequence: CDR1 LNHDA, CDR2 SQIVND (reference sequence). With 4 bases clipped from V and 7 bases from J, the junction kept 9 bases outside the gene matches. The CDR3 region is CASSTYRGYGEKLFF. The CDR3 nucleotides are TGTGCCAGTAGTACCTACAGGGGATACGGTGAAAAACTGTTTTTT.

V and J are TRBV28 and TRBJ1-1; a weak D match, TRBD1 (6 bases). Germline values: CDR1 MDHEN, CDR2 SYDVKM. Trimming pared 5 bases from V and 1 base from J, leaving 17 bases between. This CDR3 spans 16 amino acids. This CDR3 is CASSLIPMDRNTEAFF. The DNA of the CDR3 is TGTGCCAGCAGTCTCATACCCATGGACAGGAACACTGAAGCTTTCTTT. The full variable domain, its missing parts supplied by reference TRBV28 and TRBJ1-1, is DVKVTQSSRYLVKRTGEKVFLECVQDMDHENMFWYRQDPGLGLRLIYFSYDVKMKEKGDIPEGYSVSREKKERFSLILESASTNQTSMYLCASSLIPMDRNTEAFFGQGTRLTVV.

The table lists this clone with a count of one. V gene TRBV6-5 combines with J gene TRBJ1-2; the D gene is possibly TRBD1 (5 bases). The CDR3 extends over 14 amino acids. The V and J ends lost 2 bases and 2 bases respectively, with 9 bases between them. Germline V gene lookup returns CDR1 MNHEY and CDR2 SVGAGI. The CDR3 nucleotides are TGTGCCAGCAGTTACCATCGGGGGAACTATGGCTACACCTTC. This gives the protein CASSYHRGNYGYTF.

The chain is built from TRBV7-3 and TRBJ2-7; D ambiguous. Trimming took 5 bases from V and 0 from J, leaving 14 bases between them. The CDR3 is 15 amino acids. The germline V gene has CDR1 SGHTA and CDR2 FQGTGA. CDR3 residues: CASSKSPASSYEQYF. DNA for the CDR3: TGTGCCAGCAGCAAGTCTCCCGCGAGCTCCTACGAGCAGTACTTC.

The J gene is TRBJ2-1, the V gene TRBV5-1, with 12 bases fitting TRBD2. The trim removed 0 bases at V and 10 bases at J, leaving 11 bases unmatched. The length of the CDR3 is 17 residues. Germline V gives CDR1 SGHRS, CDR2 YFSETQ. CDR3 in DNA: TGCGCCAGCAGCTTGGGCCTAGCGGGAGGGCATAGTGGCGAGCAGTTCTTC. As protein: CASSLGLAGGHSGEQFF. The whole variable domain, filled in from reference TRBV5-1 and TRBJ2-1, reads KAGVTQTPRYLIKTRGQQVTLSCSPISGHRSVSWYQQTPGQGLQFLFEYFSETQRNKGNFPGRFSGRQFSNSRSEMNVSTLELGDSALYLCASSLGLAGGHSGEQFFGPGTRLTVL.

The V call is TRBV5-1, the J call TRBJ1-3, with TRBD1 matching 7 bases. With V trimmed by 0 bases and J by 0 bases, 3 bases remained unmatched. Per germline, CDR1 SGHRS and CDR2 YFSETQ. The CDR3 totals 16 residues. The CDR3 protein is CASSLAGQDSGNTIYF. The CDR3 nucleotides read TGCGCCAGCAGCTTGGCCGGACAGGACTCTGGAAACACCATATATTTT.

V gene TRBV6-4 combines with J gene TRBJ1-3, with 7 bases matching TRBD1. The junction had 9 bases not matched to a gene; V was cut back by 7 bases and J by 0 bases. The germline V gene encodes CDR1 MRHNA and CDR2 SNTAGT. This CDR3 contains 16 residues. The CDR3 DNA follows: TGTGCCAGCAATGAAAGGGGGCCCTACTCTGGAAACACCATATATTTT. Translating gives CASNERGPYSGNTIYF.

The chain links TRBV11-3 to TRBJ2-5, with TRBD1 matching over 11 bases. From germline, CDR1 is SGHNT and CDR2 YENEEA. V was pared by 4 bases and J by 4 bases, with 5 bases of the junction left unmatched. The CDR3 sequence is 15 residues long. CDR3 DNA: TGTGCCAGCAGCTACGGACAGGGGGCCGGAGAGACCCAGTACTTC. Protein product: CASSYGQGAGETQYF. The full variable domain, with the rest looked up from reference TRBV11-3 and TRBJ2-5, is EAGVVQSPRYKIIEKKQPVAFWCNPISGHNTLYWYLQNLGQGPELLIRYENEEAVDDSQLPKDRFSAERLKGVDSTLKIQPAELGDSAVYLCASSYGQGAGETQYFGPGTRLLVL.

This chain links TRBV6-5 with TRBJ2-7; D might be TRBD1 (6 bases). CDR3 size: 13 residues. Germline V lookup: CDR1 MNHEY, CDR2 SVGAGI. Trimming removed 4 bases at V and 7 bases at J, with 14 bases between. The CDR3 region is CASSFTGPGEQYF. CDR3 coding DNA: TGTGCCAGCAGTTTTACAGGGCCGGGGGAGCAGTACTTC.

This rearrangement joins TRBV27 to TRBJ2-7; no firm D call. The CDR3 is 14 amino acids. V lost 7 bases to trimming and J lost 0 bases, with 13 bases between them. The germline gives CDR1 MNHEY, CDR2 SMNVEV (reference sequence). CDR3 sequence: CASNSAVGSYEQYF. The CDR3 bases are TGTGCCAGCAACTCCGCGGTCGGCTCCTACGAGCAGTACTTC.

This sequence joins TRBV6-6 and TRBJ1-2, with D maybe TRBD1 (6 bases). V lost 0 bases to trimming and J lost 6 bases, with 14 bases between them. Per the germline V gene, CDR1 is MNHNY and CDR2 is SVGAGI (reference sequence). The CDR3 has 15 residues. DNA of the CDR3: TGTGCCAGCAGTTACTCCGTCCAGGGGTCCGATGGCTACACCTTC. Translated: CASSYSVQGSDGYTF.

V is TRBV27 and J is TRBJ1-5; possible D gene TRBD1, 5 bases. Looked up from germline, CDR1 is MNHEY and CDR2 is SMNVEV (reference sequence). The V and J ends lost 5 bases and 5 bases respectively, with 10 bases between them. The CDR3 length is 13 residues. The CDR3 bases are TGTGCCAGCAGTCCGGGGGGATATCAGCCCCAGCATTTT. As protein: CASSPGGYQPQHF.

This clone has a single count. The rearrangement joins TRBV6-5 to TRBJ2-3, with D maybe TRBD1 (6 bases). CDR1 and CDR2 (germline): MNHEY, SVGAGI. The CDR3 sequence is 15 residues long. The ends were cut back, 4 bases at V and 0 bases at J, with 11 bases in the middle. In DNA, the CDR3 is TGTGCCAGCAGTTCACAGGGCTCTAGCACAGATACGCAGTATTTT. Protein sequence: CASSSQGSSTDTQYF.

The chain is built from TRBV3-1 (or the pseudogene TRBV3-2) and TRBJ2-5; 11 nucleotides agree with TRBD1. V lost 1 base, J lost 5 bases, and 3 bases stayed unmatched. The CDR3 extends over 15 amino acids. Germline V gives CDR1 LGHDT, CDR2 YNNKEL (reference sequence). The CDR3 region is CASSQGTGGIETQYF. DNA for the CDR3: TGTGCCAGCAGCCAAGGGACAGGGGGCATCGAGACCCAGTACTTC.

The chain carries TRBV7-6 and TRBJ2-1; D perhaps matches TRBD2 (6 bases). Trimming took 3 bases from V and 4 from J, leaving 13 bases between them. The CDR3 contains 15 residues. Germline CDR1 is SGHVS and CDR2 is FNYEAQ. The CDR3: CASSFGTGEYNEQFF. DNA for the CDR3: TGTGCCAGCAGCTTCGGGACTGGGGAGTACAATGAGCAGTTCTTC.

The chain carries TRBV28 and TRBJ2-2, with 9 bases aligning to TRBD2. The germline V gene has CDR1 MDHEN and CDR2 SYDVKM. Unmatched junction bases numbered 2, after V lost 6 bases and J lost 3 bases. The CDR3 length is 14 residues. The CDR3 loop is CASRSSGDTGELFF. CDR3 in DNA: TGTGCCAGCAGGTCTAGCGGGGACACCGGGGAGCTGTTTTTT.

The gene calls are TRBV5-4 and TRBJ2-7; D remains unclear. Germline V lookup: CDR1 SGHNT, CDR2 YYREEE (reference sequence). The CDR3 has 13 amino acids. V lost 2 bases and J 2 bases, leaving 8 bases between the germline ends. CDR3 sequence (DNA): TGTGCCAGCAGCTTCGAGGAAACCTACGAGCAGTACTTC. Translation: CASSFEETYEQYF.

The chain is built from TRBV28 and TRBJ2-7; maybe TRBD2 (5 bases). This CDR3 contains 14 residues. Trimming stripped 5 bases from V and 2 bases from J, with 13 bases between. Looked up from germline, CDR1 is MDHEN and CDR2 is SYDVKM. The CDR3 loop is CASSPRTWTYEQYF. The CDR3 DNA reads as TGTGCCAGCAGTCCAAGGACTTGGACCTACGAGCAGTACTTC. The full variable domain, in which reference TRBV28 and TRBJ2-7 provide the parts outside the CDR3, is DVKVTQSSRYLVKRTGEKVFLECVQDMDHENMFWYRQDPGLGLRLIYFSYDVKMKEKGDIPEGYSVSREKKERFSLILESASTNQTSMYLCASSPRTWTYEQYFGPGTRLTVT.

This chain uses TRBV24-1 with TRBJ1-1; 9 nucleotides match TRBD1. Germline CDR1 reads KGHDR; CDR2 reads SFDVKD. The ends lost 3 bases at V and 7 bases at J; junction bases unmatched: 5. This CDR3 is built from 14 residues. CDR3 sequence reads: CATSDEQGAGEAFF. The CDR3 DNA is TGTGCCACCAGTGATGAACAGGGGGCAGGTGAAGCTTTCTTT.

J is TRBJ2-7 and V is TRBV10-3; 13 bases are shared with TRBD2. After removal of 6 bases from V and 5 bases from J, the junction contained 4 bases not matched to a gene. The length of the CDR3 is 14 residues. CDR1 ENHRY and CDR2 SYGVKD come from the germline V gene. The CDR3 nucleotides read TGTGCCATCAGGCCCGGGACTAGCGGGGACGAGCAGTACTTC. Its protein is CAIRPGTSGDEQYF.

The J gene is TRBJ1-4, the V gene TRBV18, with D unresolved. The length of the CDR3 is 14 residues. Germline CDR1 reads KGHSH; CDR2 reads LQKENI. Deletions cut 4 bases from V and 0 bases from J, with 6 bases between. The CDR3 bases are TGTGCCAGCTCACGTACAGCAACTAATGAAAAACTGTTTTTT. This encodes CASSRTATNEKLFF. Supplemented by reference TRBV18 and TRBJ1-4, the full variable domain reads NAGVMQNPRHLVRRRGQEARLRCSPMKGHSHVYWYRQLPEEGLKFMVYLQKENIIDESGMPKERFSAEFPKEGPSILRIQQVVRGDSAAYFCASSRTATNEKLFFGSGTQLSVL.

V gene TRBV7-8 combines with J gene TRBJ2-2, with TRBD1 matching 8 bases. The trim removed 5 bases at V and 2 bases at J, leaving 7 bases unmatched. CDR3 length: 16 residues. The germline V gene has CDR1 SGHVS and CDR2 FQNEAQ. CDR3 nucleotide sequence: TGTGCCAGCAGCCGAGGGGCAGGGGGCAACACCGGGGAGCTGTTTTTT. Protein sequence: CASSRGAGGNTGELFF.

The rearrangement joins TRBV10-3 to TRBJ1-2, with D perhaps TRBD1 (6 bases). Trimming removed 6 bases at V and 5 bases at J, with 16 bases between. The length of the CDR3 is 14 residues. Germline CDR1 and CDR2: ENHRY and SYGVKD. CDR3 nucleotides: TGTGCCATCAGAGACCGGGACACCCTTTATGGCTACACCTTC. Protein product: CAIRDRDTLYGYTF.

The V call is TRBV5-4, the J call TRBJ2-5; 12 nucleotides match TRBD2. In germline, CDR1 is SGHNT, CDR2 YYREEE (reference sequence). The V gene end was trimmed by 5 bases and the J gene end by 2 bases; junction bases not matched to a gene: 4. The CDR3 length is 15 residues. This chain's CDR3 is CASSSTSGGQETQYF. The CDR3 DNA is TGTGCCAGCAGTTCGACTAGCGGGGGACAAGAGACCCAGTACTTC.